One sample yielded the 22 T cell receptor beta chains listed below, sequenced in a study of cytomegalovirus exposure and HLA in healthy donors (dated by TCRdb to between 2016 and 2019). The method was the immunoSEQ multiplex PCR assay. For the multiplex PCR, a mixture combining 60 forward primers for TCR Vbeta segments and 13 reverse primers for TCR Jbeta segments was used. Held by TCRdb, this immuneACCESS table contains in-frame sequences only and omits some clones. Under half of the omission traces to an unresolved V gene where checked; the cause of the rest is unknown. The sample data list 150,000 to 200,000 clones, and approximately 82% of these were observed just once. The ten most abundant clones make up roughly 1.5% of the sample. Material for sequencing was PBMCs. Receptors originate from a male donor in good health and CMV-seronegative.

Note on this clone: This specimen includes other DNA sequences encoding the same CDR3. The V gene is TRBV6-6, the J gene TRBJ1-2; TRBD1 matches 7 bases. V was clipped by 2 bases and J by 6 bases; unmatched bases: 12. The CDR3 spans 16 residues. Germline lookup yields CDR1 MNHNY and CDR2 SVGAGI (reference sequence). The CDR3 sequence: CASSYGIYDRADGYTF. The DNA of the CDR3 is TGTGCCAGCAGTTACGGGATTTATGACAGGGCTGATGGCTACACCTTC.

V gene TRBV5-1 combines with J gene TRBJ2-5, with D tentatively TRBD2 (6 bases). Germline V gene data show CDR1 as SGHRS and CDR2 as YFSETQ. V was trimmed by 4 bases and J by 5 bases, leaving 12 bases between them. The CDR3 spans 13 residues. The CDR3 protein is CASSPPRGETQYF. In DNA form, the CDR3 reads TGCGCCAGCAGCCCCCCCCGGGGGGAGACCCAGTACTTC.

V gene TRBV19 combines with J gene TRBJ1-2; perhaps TRBD1 as D (6 bases). Germline CDR1 reads LNHDA; CDR2 reads SQIVND (reference sequence). There are 16 residues in the CDR3. Deletions cut 2 bases from V and 0 bases from J, with 13 bases between. In DNA, the CDR3 is TGTGCCAGTAGTATAACCGCGGACAGCTCTAACTATGGCTACACCTTC. Residues: CASSITADSSNYGYTF.

This rearrangement joins TRBV19 to TRBJ2-2; D possibly corresponds to TRBD1 (6 bases). Germline assignment: CDR1 LNHDA and CDR2 SQIVND (reference sequence). The CDR3 totals 16 residues. The V end lost 5 bases, the J end lost 7 bases, and 20 bases lay between the germline ends. The CDR3 loop reads CASSFLWGRGGGELFF. In DNA, the CDR3 is TGTGCCAGTAGTTTCCTGTGGGGGAGAGGGGGCGGGGAGCTGTTTTTT.

V gene TRBV6-1 combines with J gene TRBJ2-7; D perhaps matches TRBD2 (7 bases). Germline assignment: CDR1 MNHNS and CDR2 SASEGT. Trimming removed 2 bases at V and 2 bases at J, with 13 bases between. The CDR3 sequence is 15 residues long. This CDR3 is CASSEQPGGPYEQYF. In nucleotides, the CDR3 is TGTGCCAGCAGTGAACAGCCGGGGGGCCCCTACGAGCAGTACTTC.

The chain is built from TRBV6-4 and TRBJ2-6; 10 bases match TRBD1. Germline values: CDR1 MRHNA, CDR2 SNTAGT. The junction had 0 bases not matched to a gene; V was cut back by 2 bases and J by 2 bases. This CDR3 is 16 amino acids long. The CDR3 bases are TGTGCCAGCAGTGACGGGACAGGGGCTGGGGCCAACGTCCTGACTTTC. Residues: CASSDGTGAGANVLTF.

This chain connects TRBV5-1 to TRBJ2-7; TRBD1 agrees at 12 bases. There are 15 residues in the CDR3. Germline trimming cut 3 bases from V and 3 bases from J; bases unmatched to any gene: 4. CDR1 and CDR2 (germline): SGHRS, YFSETQ. The CDR3 is CASSSGTGGFYEQYF. The CDR3 nucleotides are TGCGCCAGCAGCTCCGGGACAGGGGGCTTCTACGAGCAGTACTTC.

The count of this clone is one. The rearrangement joins TRBV5-1 to TRBJ2-2; 8 nucleotides match TRBD1. Germline CDR1 SGHRS, CDR2 YFSETQ. The CDR3 length is 15 residues. V shed 3 bases, J shed 1 base, and the junction held 2 bases outside the gene matches. CDR3 residues: CASSYGTGNTGELFF. CDR3 coding DNA: TGCGCCAGCAGCTACGGGACAGGGAACACCGGGGAGCTGTTTTTT.

J is TRBJ2-7 and V is TRBV5-4; D is unresolved. Trimming removed 2 bases at V and 0 bases at J, with 9 bases between. Germline assignment: CDR1 SGHNT and CDR2 YYREEE (reference sequence). The CDR3 has 14 residues. CDR3 DNA: TGTGCCAGCAGCTTAGAGCCCGCCTCCTACGAGCAGTACTTC. The encoded protein is CASSLEPASYEQYF.

This sequence joins TRBV7-9 and TRBJ2-6; the match to TRBD2 covers 11 bases. The V gene end was trimmed by 6 bases and the J gene end by 0 bases; junction bases not matched to a gene: 7. This CDR3 has 18 residues. Germline lookup yields CDR1 SEHNR and CDR2 FQNEAQ (reference sequence). The CDR3 DNA reads TGTGCCAGCAGATCTTCCGGGACTAGCGGCTCTGGGGCCAACGTCCTGACTTTC. Its protein product is CASRSSGTSGSGANVLTF.

Note on this clone: The germline gene is not matched at one end of the junction; a read error may be the cause. This chain joins TRBV27 and TRBJ1-5; 8 nucleotides line up with TRBD1. The CDR3 has 13 residues. The germline CDR1 and CDR2 sequences are MNHEY and SMNVEV (reference sequence). The CDR3 sequence is CASRTGENRPQHF. CDR3 sequence (DNA): TGTGCCAGCAGGACAGGGGAGAATCGGCCCCAGCATTTT.

This rearrangement joins TRBV28 to TRBJ2-1; D may be TRBD1 (6 bases). Trimming left V 8 bases short and J 0 bases short, with 17 bases between. CDR1 and CDR2 from the germline V gene are MDHEN and SYDVKM. CDR3 length: 16 amino acids. The CDR3 DNA follows: TGTGCCAGCGAGGGGCAGGGGCCCTACTCCTACAATGAGCAGTTCTTC. Encoded protein: CASEGQGPYSYNEQFF.

The chain uses TRBV28 and TRBJ2-1, with 9 bases matching TRBD2. CDR1 is MDHEN and CDR2 is SYDVKM in the germline V gene. Unmatched junction bases numbered 3, after V lost 6 bases and J lost 0 bases. This CDR3 contains 15 residues. CDR3 sequence: CASSLAGPSYNEQFF. DNA of the CDR3: TGTGCCAGCAGCCTAGCGGGACCCTCCTACAATGAGCAGTTCTTC.

This clone is a singleton in its sample. This chain connects TRBV23-1 to TRBJ1-5; possibly TRBD1 for D (5 bases). TRBV23-1 is placed among ORFs of uncertain function. Trimming cost V 3 bases and J 6 bases, with 24 bases left between them. This CDR3 is built from 18 residues. The CDR3 sequence is CASSHLPNEGRRGQPQHF. CDR3 coding DNA: TGCGCCAGCAGTCATCTACCGAACGAGGGGAGGAGGGGTCAGCCCCAGCATTTT.

This clone has only a few counts. V gene TRBV4-1 combines with J gene TRBJ1-2; D not resolved. The ends were cut back, 3 bases at V and 7 bases at J, with 15 bases in the middle. Germline values: CDR1 MGHRA, CDR2 YSYEKL. The CDR3 contains 14 residues. The CDR3 bases are TGCGCCAGCAGCCACGTAACCGGGAACAGTGGCTACACCTTC. It yields the protein CASSHVTGNSGYTF.

This chain uses TRBV28 with TRBJ2-4, with D possibly TRBD1 on 6 matching bases. Germline V lookup: CDR1 MDHEN, CDR2 SYDVKM. V was shortened by 6 bases and J by 8 bases, with 17 bases between the two germline ends. CDR3 size: 14 residues. CDR3 sequence: CASSLGVGADIQYF. DNA of the CDR3: TGTGCCAGCAGCCTTGGGGTGGGGGCGGACATTCAGTACTTC.

The V and J genes are TRBV28 and TRBJ1-2; D is unclear. This CDR3 has 13 amino acids. The germline V and J ends were trimmed by 2 bases and 4 bases, with 8 bases remaining between them. The germline V gene encodes CDR1 MDHEN and CDR2 SYDVKM. CDR3 protein: CASSLNRIYGYTF. The CDR3 DNA is TGTGCCAGCAGTTTAAACAGAATCTATGGCTACACCTTC.

V usage is TRBV4-2 and J usage is TRBJ2-7, with 9 bases fitting TRBD2. This CDR3 spans 17 amino acids. Per germline, CDR1 LGHNA and CDR2 YNFKEQ. V shed 0 bases, J shed 5 bases, and the junction held 11 bases outside the gene matches. The chain's CDR3 is CASSQDGAGGPRDEQYF. In DNA form, the CDR3 reads TGTGCCAGCAGCCAAGATGGGGCGGGAGGGCCCAGAGACGAGCAGTACTTC.

The chain is built from TRBV27 and TRBJ1-5, with a weak D call TRBD1 (6 bases). Germline CDR1 is MNHEY and CDR2 is SMNVEV (reference sequence). CDR3 length: 16 residues. V dropped 0 bases and J dropped 3 bases, with 12 bases sitting between them. The CDR3 DNA sequence: TGTGCCAGCAGTTTATCGCGGGGGGCCTCCAATCAGCCCCAGCATTTT. Its translation is CASSLSRGASNQPQHF.

The chain combines TRBV30 with TRBJ2-2; a weak D match, TRBD1 (6 bases). The V and J ends lost 3 bases and 10 bases respectively, with 12 bases between them. Germline V CDR1 and CDR2: GTSNPN, SVGIG (reference sequence). The CDR3 runs 12 residues. The chain's CDR3 is CAWSPRGEELFF. The CDR3 DNA reads as TGTGCCTGGAGCCCCAGGGGCGAGGAGCTGTTTTTT.

This chain uses TRBV7-9 with TRBJ1-1, with a weak D call TRBD1 (5 bases). V was shortened by 5 bases and J by 1 base, with 20 bases between the two germline ends. This CDR3 has 17 residues. Germline CDR1 reads SEHNR; CDR2 reads FQNEAQ (reference sequence). The CDR3 sequence: CASSQGVSQVRNTEAFF. CDR3 coding DNA: TGTGCCAGCAGCCAAGGGGTCTCGCAGGTACGGAACACTGAAGCTTTCTTT. Drawing the rest from reference TRBV7-9 and TRBJ1-1, the complete variable domain is DTGVSQNPRHKITKRGQNVTFRCDPISEHNRLYWYRQTLGQGPEFLTYFQNEAQLEKSRLLSDRFSAERPKGSFSTLEIQRTEQGDSAMYLCASSQGVSQVRNTEAFFGQGTRLTVV.

This clone has just a few counts. The chain uses TRBV13 and TRBJ1-2; no firm D call. The CDR3 is made up of 14 amino acids. CDR1 is PRHDT, CDR2 FYEKMQ, per germline (reference sequence). V lost 5 bases and J 4 bases, leaving 14 bases between the germline ends. Here the CDR3 reads CASSPATEIYGYTF. DNA of the CDR3: TGTGCCAGCAGCCCCGCCACAGAAATCTATGGCTACACCTTC. Combining the CDR3 with reference TRBV13 and TRBJ1-2 gives the whole variable domain AAGVIQSPRHLIKEKRETATLKCYPIPRHDTVYWYQQGPGQDPQFLISFYEKMQSDKGSIPDRFSAQQFSDYHSELNMSSLELGDSALYFCASSPATEIYGYTFGSGTRLTVV.